This T cell receptor (beta chain) derives from a study of cytomegalovirus exposure and HLA in healthy donors. The study's findings and limits: CMV serostatus was the only immune exposure information that was available.

Use of 60 Vbeta and 13 Jbeta primers characterized the PCR. Method: immunoSEQ multiplex PCR; TCRdb's copy keeps in-frame clones and lacks some. Here the sample spans approximately 190,000 clones, approximately 12% being singletons. Details on this clone: Its antigen is undetermined.

The germline CDR1 and CDR2 sequences are MNHEY and SMNVEV (reference sequence). The CDR3 is made up of 21 amino acids. V dropped 7 bases and J dropped 2; count of bases not matched to a gene: 21. The rearrangement links TRBV27 to TRBJ2-2; 11 bases line up with TRBD1. The source material was PBMCs. This TCR came from a man aged 50-60 years in good health and CMV-seropositive. As DNA, the CDR3 is TGTGCCAGCAACAAACACCGGGACAGGGGGAGACAGGCGGGTAACACCGGGGAGCTGTTTTTT. As protein: CASNKHRDRGRQAGNTGELFF.